The sequence of this TCR beta chain was determined in a study of blood T cell repertoires in COVID-19. Study-level background: COVID-19 samples, acute and convalescent, were from the United States, Italy and Spain. From T cells, B-cell-depleted T cells, or PBMCs came the material, which was cDNA or gDNA.

Original handling: Nucleated cell counts were estimated from reference gene primer amplification. TCRdb's table, derived via immunoSEQ multiplex PCR, lists solely in-frame clones and lacks some. D and trimming come from the DNA, and the V and J calls and clone size come from that table. This repertoire shows hundreds of thousands of clones, roughly four fifths found once; its top ten account for roughly 10%. The CDR3 is 18 residues long. V gave up 0 bases and J gave up 5 bases; unmatched junction bases: 10. Germline V CDR1 and CDR2: LNHNV, YYDKDF (reference sequence). The V gene is TRBV15, the J gene TRBJ2-7; TRBD2 aligns across 13 bases. The TCR sequence derives from a man older than 75 with acute or convalescent COVID-19. Input material: peripheral blood. CDR3 DNA sequence: TGTGCCACCAGCAGAGAGATTCCACCCGGACTAGCGGGAGACGAGCAGTACTTC. Protein sequence: CATSREIPPGLAGDEQYF.